This T cell receptor beta chain was documented in a study of cytomegalovirus exposure and HLA in healthy donors. Whole-study context: Prior work identified some 120 million unique TCR beta sequences in about 179 million T cells.

60 Vbeta and 13 Jbeta primers were used in PCR. As originally analysed: As a later analysis found, there were 80 million or so unique TCR beta chains, of which around 9.9 million were shared. Assay used: immunoSEQ multiplex PCR; TCRdb lists only in-frame clones, some missing. V and J calls and clone size are copied from that table; D and trimming were computed from the DNA. This sample has under 200,000 clones, with approximately 80% found just once. This CDR3 spans 15 amino acids. The V segment lost 4 bases and the J segment 0 bases; nucleotides outside the gene matches: 6. The germline gives CDR1 MNHEY, CDR2 SVGAGI.

This clonotype originated in a woman aged 18-30 years in good health and CMV-seronegative. The sample consisted of PBMCs. This rearrangement joins TRBV6-5 to TRBJ2-7; the match to TRBD2 covers 7 bases. CDR3 coding DNA: TGTGCCAGCAGTTTTCTAGCGGATAGCTCCTACGAGCAGTACTTC. Translation gives CASSFLADSSYEQYF.